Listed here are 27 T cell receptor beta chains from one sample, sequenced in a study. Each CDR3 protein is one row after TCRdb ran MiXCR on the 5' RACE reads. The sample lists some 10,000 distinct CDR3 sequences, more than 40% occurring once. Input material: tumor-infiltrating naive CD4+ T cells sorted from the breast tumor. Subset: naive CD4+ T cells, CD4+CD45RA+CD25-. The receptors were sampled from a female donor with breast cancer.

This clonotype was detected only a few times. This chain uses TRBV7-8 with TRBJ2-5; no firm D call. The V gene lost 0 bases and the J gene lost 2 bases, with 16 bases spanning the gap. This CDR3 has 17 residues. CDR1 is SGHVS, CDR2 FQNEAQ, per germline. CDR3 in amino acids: CASSLAAAEIIQETQYF. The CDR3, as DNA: TGTGCCAGCAGCTTAGCGGCTGCAGAAATAATACAAGAGACCCAGTACTTC.

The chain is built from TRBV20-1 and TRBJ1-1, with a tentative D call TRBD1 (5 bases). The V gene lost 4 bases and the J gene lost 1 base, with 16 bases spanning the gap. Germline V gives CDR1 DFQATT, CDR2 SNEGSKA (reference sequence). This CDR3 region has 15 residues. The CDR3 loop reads CSAKGFGFSNTEAFF. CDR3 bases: TGCAGTGCTAAGGGGTTCGGGTTCTCGAACACTGAAGCTTTCTTT.

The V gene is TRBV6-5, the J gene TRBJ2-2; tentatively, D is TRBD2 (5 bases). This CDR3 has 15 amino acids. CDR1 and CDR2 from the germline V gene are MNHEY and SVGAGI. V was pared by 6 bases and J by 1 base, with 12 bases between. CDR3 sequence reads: CASRADGKNTGELFF. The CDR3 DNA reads TGTGCCAGCAGAGCTGACGGGAAGAACACCGGGGAGCTGTTTTTT.

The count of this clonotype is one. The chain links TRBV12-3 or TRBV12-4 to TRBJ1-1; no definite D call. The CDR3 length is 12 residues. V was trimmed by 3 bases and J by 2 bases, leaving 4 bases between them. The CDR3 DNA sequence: TGTGCCAGCAGTTTCCGTAACACTGAAGCTTTCTTT. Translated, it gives CASSFRNTEAFF.

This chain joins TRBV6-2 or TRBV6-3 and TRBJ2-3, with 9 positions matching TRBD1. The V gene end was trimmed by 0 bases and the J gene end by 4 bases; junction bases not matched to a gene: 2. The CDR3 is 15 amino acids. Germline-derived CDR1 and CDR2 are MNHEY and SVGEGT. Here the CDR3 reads CASSYSWTGADTQYF. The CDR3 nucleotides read TGTGCCAGCAGTTACTCATGGACAGGGGCAGATACGCAGTATTTT.

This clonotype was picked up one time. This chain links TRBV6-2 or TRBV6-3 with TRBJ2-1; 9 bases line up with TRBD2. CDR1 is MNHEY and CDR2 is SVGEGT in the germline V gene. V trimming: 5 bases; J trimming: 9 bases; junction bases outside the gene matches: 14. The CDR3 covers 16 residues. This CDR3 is CASSTTPGSGSSEQFF. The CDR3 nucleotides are TGTGCCAGCAGTACCACCCCTGGTAGCGGGAGTAGTGAGCAGTTCTTC.

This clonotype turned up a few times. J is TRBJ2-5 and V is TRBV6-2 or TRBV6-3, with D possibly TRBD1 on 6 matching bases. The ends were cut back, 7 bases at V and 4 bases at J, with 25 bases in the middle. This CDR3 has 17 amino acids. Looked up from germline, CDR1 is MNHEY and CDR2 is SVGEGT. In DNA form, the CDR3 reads TGTGCCAGCACCACCTTCGTACGGGGCAGGGGAAGAGAGACCCAGTACTTC. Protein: CASTTFVRGRGRETQYF.

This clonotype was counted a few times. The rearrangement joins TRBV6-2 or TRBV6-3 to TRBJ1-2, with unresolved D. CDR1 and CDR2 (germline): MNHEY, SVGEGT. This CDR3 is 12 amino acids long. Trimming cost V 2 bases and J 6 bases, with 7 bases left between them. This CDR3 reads CASSYASDGYTF. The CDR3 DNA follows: TGTGCCAGCAGTTACGCCTCAGATGGCTACACCTTC.

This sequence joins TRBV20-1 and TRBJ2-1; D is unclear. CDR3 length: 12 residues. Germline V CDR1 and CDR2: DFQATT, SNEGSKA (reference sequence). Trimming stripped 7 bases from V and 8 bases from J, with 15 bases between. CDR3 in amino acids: CSVRQARDEQFF. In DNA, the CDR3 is TGCAGTGTCCGTCAAGCGCGAGATGAGCAGTTCTTC.

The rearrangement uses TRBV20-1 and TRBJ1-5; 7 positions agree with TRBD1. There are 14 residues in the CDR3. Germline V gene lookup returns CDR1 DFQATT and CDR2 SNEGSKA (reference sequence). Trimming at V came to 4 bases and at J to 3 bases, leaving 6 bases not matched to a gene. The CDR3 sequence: CSATRTGNNQPQHF. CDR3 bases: TGCAGTGCTACGCGGACAGGTAACAATCAGCCCCAGCATTTT.

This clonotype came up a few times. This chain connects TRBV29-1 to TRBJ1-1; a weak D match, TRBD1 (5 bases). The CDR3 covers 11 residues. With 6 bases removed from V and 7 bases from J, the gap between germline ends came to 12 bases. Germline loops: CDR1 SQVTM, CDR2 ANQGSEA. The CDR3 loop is CSVAPGLEAFF. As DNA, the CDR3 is TGCAGCGTGGCACCGGGACTTGAAGCTTTCTTT.

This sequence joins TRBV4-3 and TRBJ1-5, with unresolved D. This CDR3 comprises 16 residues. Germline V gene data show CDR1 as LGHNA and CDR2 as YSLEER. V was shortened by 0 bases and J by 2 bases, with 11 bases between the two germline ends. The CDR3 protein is CASSQDLGDRNQPQHF. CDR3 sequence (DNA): TGCGCCAGCAGCCAAGATCTTGGGGATCGCAATCAGCCCCAGCATTTT.

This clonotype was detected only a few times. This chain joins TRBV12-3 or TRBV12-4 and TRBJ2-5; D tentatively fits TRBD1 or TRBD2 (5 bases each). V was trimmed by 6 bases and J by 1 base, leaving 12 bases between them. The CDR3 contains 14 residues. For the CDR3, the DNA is TGTGCCAGCAGGTCAGGGACCCTCCAAGAGACCCAGTACTTC. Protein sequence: CASRSGTLQETQYF.

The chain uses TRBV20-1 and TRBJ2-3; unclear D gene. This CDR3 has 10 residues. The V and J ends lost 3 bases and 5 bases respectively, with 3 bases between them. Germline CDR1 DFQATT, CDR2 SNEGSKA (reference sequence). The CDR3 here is CSASLDTQYF. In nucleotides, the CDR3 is TGCAGTGCTAGTCTAGATACGCAGTATTTT.

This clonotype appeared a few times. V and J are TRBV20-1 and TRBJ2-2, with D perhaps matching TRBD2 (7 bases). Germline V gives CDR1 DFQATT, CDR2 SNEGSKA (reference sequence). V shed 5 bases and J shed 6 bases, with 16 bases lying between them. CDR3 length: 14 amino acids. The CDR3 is CSAPYGGRAGELFF. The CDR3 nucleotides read TGCAGTGCTCCCTACGGGGGGCGAGCCGGGGAGCTGTTTTTT.

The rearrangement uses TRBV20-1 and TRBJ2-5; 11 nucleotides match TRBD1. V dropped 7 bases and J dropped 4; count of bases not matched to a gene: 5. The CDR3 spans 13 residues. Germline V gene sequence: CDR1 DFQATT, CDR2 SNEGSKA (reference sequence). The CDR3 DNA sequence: TGCAGTGTCCGGACAGGGGGCGCAGAGACCCAGTACTTC. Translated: CSVRTGGAETQYF.

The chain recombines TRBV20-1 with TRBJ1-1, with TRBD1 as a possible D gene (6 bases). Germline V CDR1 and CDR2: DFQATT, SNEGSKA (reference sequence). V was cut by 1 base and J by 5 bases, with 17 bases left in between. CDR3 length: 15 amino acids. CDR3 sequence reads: CSARVASGAWTEAFF. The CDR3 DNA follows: TGCAGTGCTAGAGTTGCCTCAGGGGCTTGGACTGAAGCTTTCTTT.

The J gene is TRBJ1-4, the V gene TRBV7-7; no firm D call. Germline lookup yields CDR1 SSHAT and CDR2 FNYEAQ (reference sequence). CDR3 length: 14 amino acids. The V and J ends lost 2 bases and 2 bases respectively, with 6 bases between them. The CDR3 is CASSLSGTNEKLFF. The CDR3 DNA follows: TGTGCCAGCAGCTTAAGTGGTACTAATGAAAAACTGTTTTTT.

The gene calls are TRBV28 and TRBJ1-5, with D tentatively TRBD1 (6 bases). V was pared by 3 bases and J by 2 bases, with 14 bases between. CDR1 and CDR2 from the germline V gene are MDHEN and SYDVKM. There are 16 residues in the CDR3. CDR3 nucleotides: TGTGCCAGCAGTTTTTTTGGCAGGGGTGGCAATCAGCCCCAGCATTTT. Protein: CASSFFGRGGNQPQHF. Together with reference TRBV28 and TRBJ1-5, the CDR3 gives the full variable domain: DVKVTQSSRYLVKRTGEKVFLECVQDMDHENMFWYRQDPGLGLRLIYFSYDVKMKEKGDIPEGYSVSREKKERFSLILESASTNQTSMYLCASSFFGRGGNQPQHFGDGTRLSIL.

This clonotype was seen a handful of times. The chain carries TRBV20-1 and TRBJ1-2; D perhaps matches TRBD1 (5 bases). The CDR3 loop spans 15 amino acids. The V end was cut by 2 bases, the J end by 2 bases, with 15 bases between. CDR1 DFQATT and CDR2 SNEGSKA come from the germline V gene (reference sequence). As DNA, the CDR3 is TGCAGTGCTAGATTTTCAGGGACGCCCAACTATGGCTACACCTTC. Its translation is CSARFSGTPNYGYTF.

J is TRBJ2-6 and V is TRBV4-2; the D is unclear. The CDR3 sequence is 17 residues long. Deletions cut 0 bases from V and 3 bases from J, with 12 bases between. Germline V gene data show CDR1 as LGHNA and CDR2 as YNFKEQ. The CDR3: CASSQEESSYGANVLTF. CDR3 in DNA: TGTGCCAGCAGCCAAGAAGAGTCATCCTATGGGGCCAACGTCCTGACTTTC.

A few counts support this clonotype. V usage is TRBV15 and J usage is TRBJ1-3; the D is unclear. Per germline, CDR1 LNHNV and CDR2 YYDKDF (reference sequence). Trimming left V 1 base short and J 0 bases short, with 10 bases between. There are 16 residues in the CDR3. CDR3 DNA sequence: TGTGCCACCAGCAGAGGCGACGACGCCTCTGGAAACACCATATATTTT. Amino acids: CATSRGDDASGNTIYF.

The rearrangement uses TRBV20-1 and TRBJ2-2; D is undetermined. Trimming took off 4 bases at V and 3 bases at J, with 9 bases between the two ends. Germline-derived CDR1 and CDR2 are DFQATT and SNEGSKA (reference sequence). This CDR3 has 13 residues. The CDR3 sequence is CSAKGTYTGELFF. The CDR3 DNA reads TGCAGTGCTAAGGGCACCTACACCGGGGAGCTGTTTTTT.

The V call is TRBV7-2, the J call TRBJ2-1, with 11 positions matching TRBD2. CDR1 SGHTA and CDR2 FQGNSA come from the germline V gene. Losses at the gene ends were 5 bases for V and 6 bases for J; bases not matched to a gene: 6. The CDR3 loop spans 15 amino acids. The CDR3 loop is CASSLTSGSINEQFF. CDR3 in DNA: TGTGCCAGCAGCCTAACTAGCGGGAGTATCAATGAGCAGTTCTTC.

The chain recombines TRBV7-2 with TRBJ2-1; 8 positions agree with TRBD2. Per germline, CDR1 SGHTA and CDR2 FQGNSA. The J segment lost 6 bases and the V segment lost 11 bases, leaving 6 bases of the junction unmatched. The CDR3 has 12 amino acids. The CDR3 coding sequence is TGTGCCGTAGGGACTAGATTCAATGAGCAGTTCTTC. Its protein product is CAVGTRFNEQFF.

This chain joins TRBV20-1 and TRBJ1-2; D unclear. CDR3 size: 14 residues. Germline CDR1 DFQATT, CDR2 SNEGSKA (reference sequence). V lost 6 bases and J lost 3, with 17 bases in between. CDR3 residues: CSANLQEHYYGYTF. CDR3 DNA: TGCAGTGCCAATCTCCAGGAACACTACTATGGCTACACCTTC.

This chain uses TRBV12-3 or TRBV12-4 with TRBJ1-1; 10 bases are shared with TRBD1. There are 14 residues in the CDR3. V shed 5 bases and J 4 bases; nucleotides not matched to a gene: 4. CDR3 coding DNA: TGTGCCAGCAGTATGACAGGGGGCGGCACTGAAGCTTTCTTT. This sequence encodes CASSMTGGGTEAFF.